This TCR beta chain was profiled in a study of blood T cells in healthy people across ages (dated by TCRdb to about 2015). A note on the overall study: In model experiments, template switching captured roughly one uniquely barcoded TCR beta cDNA molecule for every two T cells. Donors were grouped into four age groups: young (average roughly 17 years), middle-aged (39), aged (about 60) and long-lived (about 90). Two additional independent replicas of 1 million unique cDNA reads from the same blood draw were analyzed for two donors (one aged 18 to 30 and one aged 80 or older). Age-related changes in TCR beta repertoire diversity were measured in the study by deep sequencing normalized with unique cDNA molecular identifiers. To avoid experimental bias, donors of different ages were randomly spread across the sequencing lanes. General conclusions and limits of the study: Total diversity estimates from one million sequenced T cells were considered lower bounds and underestimates. Donor CMV infection status was unknown, potentially confounding age-related changes in expanded clonotypes. The long-lived group showed more naive CD4+ T cells, fewer expanded clones and increased TCR diversity than the aged group, suggesting age selection. Since profiling was done on bulk unsorted PBMCs, naive and antigen-experienced compartments could not be conclusively compared. A strong correlation was found between observed TCR beta diversity and the percentage of naive T cells measured by flow cytometry. Observed TCR beta diversity per million T cells fell roughly linearly with age, and a significant reduction was already apparent by age approximately 41.

Systemically healthy Caucasian individuals from Russia, some 40 in total and aged about 6 to 95 years, were included as donors. Around 10 milliliters of peripheral blood were collected from each donor into EDTA-treated Vacutainer tubes. Ficoll-Paque density-gradient centrifugation was used to isolate PBMCs, with at least 6.5 million per sample. Trizol reagent was used to extract total RNA from PBMCs, with at least 5 micrograms per sample. The percentages of naive CD45RAhigh/CD27high T cells were determined by flow cytometry on a PBMC aliquot from every donor. In this sample, this clonotype turned up once. Its antigen remains unidentified. No much larger clone is present one base from it, and per-base qualities are unavailable. Single-read evidence is weak. Library preparation was by 5' RACE. The sequencer listed for this sample is Illumina HiSeq 2500. A second PCR of about 7 to 12 cycles was run with a J-beta primer mix and a sample-barcoded 5' primer. A template-switch 5' adaptor carrying 12 random nucleotides introduced a unique molecular identifier onto each TCR beta cDNA molecule. At least 2.5 million CDR3-containing paired-end reads were obtained from each sample. First-strand cDNA synthesis was performed from all RNA using the Mint cDNA synthesis kit, with priming by a TRBC-specific oligonucleotide. Following uracil-DNA glycosylase treatment, a first 18-cycle PCR with universal primers M1SS and BC2_uni_R was performed on all cDNA. In the authors' own workflow: For normalization, 1 million high-quality reads, each with a distinct molecular identifier, were randomly selected from each sample. Instead of being binned into consensus sequences, reads with shared molecular identifiers were discarded. MiTCR, set to a Q25 quality threshold and the strictest error-elimination algorithm, was used for CDR3 identification, clonotype clustering and error correction. A nonparametric unseen species model using Euler transformation provided a lower-bound estimate of total TCR beta diversity. TCRdb trimmed the raw reads at Q25, called clones with MiXCR and kept productive beta chains. Each CDR3 protein gets just one entry, which takes the most common genes and DNA from the rows behind it. In this record, the V and J calls reflect TCRdb's handling and not the investigators' own analysis. The sample yields around 500,000 distinct CDR3 sequences; around half were counted once. The ten largest clones represent about 26% of the sample.

This clonotype originated in an elderly man in good health. The source material was blood.

The DNA sequence reads TGCAGCGTCACAGTGGGGGCTAACAATCAGCCCCAGCATTTT. The encoded protein is CSVTVGANNQPQHF. The chain uses TRBV29-1 and TRBJ1-5; the D gene is perhaps TRBD1, on 6 matching bases. CDR1 and CDR2 (SQVTM, ANQGSEA) derive from the germline V gene. The CDR3 runs 14 amino acids, cysteine and phenylalanine included. Of the read, only the CDR3 DNA is kept; its 42 bases are in frame from base 1. Cut back by 6 bases and 3 bases, the V and J ends lie 15 bases apart.